What follows describes a single TCR beta chain. No conserved phenylalanine or tryptophan ends this CDR3, so it is likely a read error. In TCRdb, the PCR reads were re-called with MiXCR into one record per CDR3 protein. The sample has approximately 680,000 distinct CDR3 sequences, approximately 24% seen once. These data are taken from a study of molecular identifiers for immune sequencing clone quantification. Study details: Within a replicate experiment, RNA obtained from either about 21,000 or 97,000 naive CD8 cells was divided into five aliquots, and four of those aliquots were then sequenced.

Germline values: CDR1 SGHVS, CDR2 FNYEAQ. This CDR3 region has 19 residues. Trimming at V came to 1 base and at J to 2 bases, leaving 9 bases not matched to a gene. Each library that profiled naive CD8 cells came from approximately 20,000 to 1,000,000 sorted cells with 10%, 30% or 50% RNA. The V call is TRBV7-6, the J call TRBJ2-5, with 14 bases lining up with TRBD2. Sequenced: naive CD8+ T cells from blood, with Jurkat cell RNA spiked in. Subset described: FACS-sorted CD8+CD4-CCR7+CD45RA+ naive T cells. This TCR was recovered from a human donor in good health. Some libraries in this study had Jurkat cell RNA spiked in. The chain's CDR3 is CASSLDFGTSGRPQETQYV. CDR3 DNA sequence: TGTGCCAGCAGCTTAGATTTCGGGACTAGCGGGAGACCTCAAGAGACCCAGTACGTC.